These 20 T cell receptor beta chains were all obtained from the same sample, sequenced in a study of blood T cells in healthy people across ages (dated by TCRdb to about 2015). Libraries were prepared through 5' RACE. Sequenced using an Illumina HiSeq 2500. A second roughly 6 to 12 cycle PCR used a sample-barcoded 5' primer and a J-beta primer mix. Through fastp at Q25 and MiXCR, TCRdb rebuilt clones from the public reads, retaining in-frame beta chains. Identical CDR3 protein sequences are pooled into one entry, listed with their most common genes and DNA. Here the sample has about 1.5 million distinct CDR3 sequences; about 45% occur a single time. The ten largest clones take up 4% of the sample. Sequencing was performed on blood. Every receptor here comes from a woman younger than 30 in good health.

This chain links TRBV7-2 with TRBJ1-1, with TRBD1 as a possible D gene (5 bases). The germline gives CDR1 SGHTA, CDR2 FQGNSA. The CDR3 loop spans 15 amino acids. Trimming left V 1 base short and J 6 bases short, with 15 bases between. The CDR3 DNA sequence: TGTGCCAGCAGCTTAGGTCTGGGGGTGGATGCTGAAGCTTTCTTT. It is translated as CASSLGLGVDAEAFF.

This clonotype was seen only a few times. The V call is TRBV6-2 or TRBV6-3, the J call TRBJ2-1, with 10 bases lining up with TRBD2. CDR1 is MNHEY and CDR2 is SVGEGT in the germline V gene. CDR3 length: 15 amino acids. The CDR3 spells CAVRAGGPLYNEQFF. The DNA for the CDR3 is TGTGCGGTACGAGCGGGGGGGCCCCTTTACAATGAGCAGTTCTTC.

The V gene is TRBV6-2 or TRBV6-3, the J gene TRBJ2-7; either TRBD1 or TRBD2 may supply D (5 bases each). Germline V gene data show CDR1 as MNHEY and CDR2 as SVGEGT. The ends were cut back, 5 bases at V and 3 bases at J, with 11 bases in the middle. The CDR3 runs to 13 residues. CDR3 nucleotides: TGTGCCAGCAGTACGGGACGGCGCTACGAGCAGTACTTC. Translating gives CASSTGRRYEQYF.

This clonotype came up a few times. The genes are TRBV6-1 and TRBJ1-6; tentative D call: TRBD1 (5 bases). V dropped 6 bases and J dropped 0 bases, with 21 bases sitting between them. Germline loops: CDR1 MNHNS, CDR2 SASEGT. The CDR3 has 19 residues. DNA of the CDR3: TGTGCCAGCAGCAGGTGGCTCAGGGAGGGGAGCTCCTATAATTCACCCCTCCACTTT. This gives the protein CASSRWLREGSSYNSPLHF.

The chain joins TRBV7-8 to TRBJ1-4; D possibly corresponds to TRBD1 (6 bases). V gave up 3 bases and J gave up 3 bases, with 11 bases separating them. Germline V gene lookup returns CDR1 SGHVS and CDR2 FQNEAQ. The CDR3 totals 15 residues. The CDR3, as DNA: TGTGCCAGCAGCTTCCGGGGGGCCTCTAATGAAAAACTGTTTTTT. Protein: CASSFRGASNEKLFF.

The chain recombines TRBV18 with TRBJ2-1, with D possibly being TRBD1 (7 bases). V was cut by 3 bases and J by 7 bases, with 13 bases left in between. The germline V gene encodes CDR1 KGHSH and CDR2 LQKENI. The CDR3 is 14 residues long. The CDR3 DNA sequence: TGTGCCAGCTCACCCGACAGGGCGGGAAATGAGCAGTTCTTC. Its translation is CASSPDRAGNEQFF.

This chain uses TRBV13 with TRBJ2-2, with a tentative D call TRBD2 (5 bases). CDR1 and CDR2 from the germline V gene are PRHDT and FYEKMQ (reference sequence). The CDR3 contains 13 residues. V lost 3 bases, J lost 7 bases, and 9 bases lay in between. In DNA, the CDR3 is TGTGCCAGCAGCTTCCGAGGGAGCGGGGAGCTGTTTTTT. Its translation: CASSFRGSGELFF.

The V gene is TRBV7-2, the J gene TRBJ1-1, with D tentatively TRBD1 (5 bases). V lost 5 bases, J lost 8 bases, and 18 bases lay in between. The CDR3 length is 14 residues. Per germline, CDR1 SGHTA and CDR2 FQGNSA. CDR3 residues: CASSDTRGSFEAFF. As DNA, the CDR3 is TGTGCCAGCAGCGATACAAGGGGCTCGTTCGAAGCTTTCTTT.

This clonotype was picked up a small number of times. This rearrangement joins TRBV5-6 to TRBJ1-2; D remains unclear. V was pared by 4 bases and J by 3 bases, with 13 bases between. The CDR3 runs 14 residues. The germline V gene has CDR1 SGHDT and CDR2 YYEEEE. CDR3 in DNA: TGTGCCAGCAGCCGACGACCCAGTCACTATGGCTACACCTTC. Protein sequence: CASSRRPSHYGYTF.

This chain links TRBV7-9 with TRBJ1-5; D is unresolved. The germline V gene has CDR1 SEHNR and CDR2 FQNEAQ (reference sequence). The CDR3 loop spans 16 amino acids. Trimming shortened V by 0 bases and J by 0 bases, and 9 bases separated the two germline ends. The CDR3 region has the DNA TGTGCCAGCAGCTTAGCGAGTGACTATAGCAATCAGCCCCAGCATTTT. This encodes CASSLASDYSNQPQHF. Variable domain in full (rest from reference TRBV7-9 and TRBJ1-5): DTGVSQNPRHKITKRGQNVTFRCDPISEHNRLYWYRQTLGQGPEFLTYFQNEAQLEKSRLLSDRFSAERPKGSFSTLEIQRTEQGDSAMYLCASSLASDYSNQPQHFGDGTRLSIL.

This clonotype came up a few times. The V call is TRBV7-9, the J call TRBJ2-7; the D gene could be TRBD1 or TRBD2 (5 bases each). The germline V gene encodes CDR1 SEHNR and CDR2 FQNEAQ (reference sequence). CDR3 length equals 14 residues. V lost 3 bases, J lost 0 bases, and 9 bases lay in between. The CDR3 DNA reads TGTGCCAGCAGCTTTGGGGACGGCTCCTACGAGCAGTACTTC. Protein sequence: CASSFGDGSYEQYF.

This clonotype showed up just once. The J gene is TRBJ2-1, the V gene TRBV6-6; weak D call: TRBD2 (6 bases). Germline V CDR1 and CDR2: MNHNY, SVGAGI (reference sequence). V was clipped by 3 bases and J by 3 bases, with 12 bases between them. The CDR3 consists of 15 residues. CDR3 residues: CASSYSSEYYNEQFF. The CDR3 nucleotides read TGTGCCAGCAGTTATTCTAGCGAATACTACAATGAGCAGTTCTTC.

The gene calls are TRBV6-2 or TRBV6-3 and TRBJ2-1, with D possibly matching TRBD2 (5 bases). V lost 2 bases, J lost 9 bases, and 14 bases lay in between. The CDR3 totals 14 residues. CDR1 MNHEY and CDR2 SVGEGT come from the germline V gene. The DNA of the CDR3 is TGTGCCAGCAGTTACCAGTGGGAGAGTCTTGAGCAGTTCTTC. Translation: CASSYQWESLEQFF.

This clonotype was detected only a few times. The CDR3 nucleotides read TGTGCCAGCACCCCGGACAGGGGGGACACTGAAGCTTTCTTT. It specifies CASTPDRGDTEAFF. The chain links TRBV12-3 or TRBV12-4 to TRBJ1-1, with 10 bases fitting TRBD1. The CDR3 extends over 14 amino acids. J was trimmed by 3 bases and V by 7 bases; bases with no gene match: 5.

DNA for the CDR3: TGCGCCAGCAGCCAGCAAGTAGACCCCTCCTACGATGAGCAGTACTTC. This codes for CASSQQVDPSYDEQYF. The V call is TRBV4-3, the J call TRBJ2-1; the D is unclear. The J call is in doubt because the DNA end fits TRBJ2-7 better. Germline CDR1 is LGHNA and CDR2 is YSLEER. The CDR3 runs 16 residues.

This clonotype was picked up a small number of times. This chain connects TRBV29-1 to TRBJ2-7; tentatively, D is TRBD1 or TRBD2 (5 bases each). The CDR3 is made up of 14 amino acids. Germline V CDR1 and CDR2: SQVTM, ANQGSEA. V was pared by 4 bases and J by 3 bases, with 16 bases between. The CDR3 DNA follows: TGCAGCGTTGTTGTGTCTGGGGGTAACTACGAGCAGTACTTC. Translation gives CSVVVSGGNYEQYF.

The rearrangement uses TRBV7-2 and TRBJ2-2; D call uncertain. The germline V gene encodes CDR1 SGHTA and CDR2 FQGNSA. The CDR3 spans 16 residues. Trimming took 1 base from V and 1 from J, leaving 10 bases between them. The CDR3 loop is CASSLVFSRNTGELFF. The CDR3 DNA is TGTGCCAGCAGCTTAGTCTTTAGCCGGAACACCGGGGAGCTGTTTTTT.

The genes are TRBV5-1 and TRBJ2-4; D perhaps matches TRBD1 (7 bases). The CDR3 sequence is 12 residues long. Germline CDR1 is SGHRS and CDR2 is YFSETQ. V lost 4 bases to trimming and J lost 13 bases, with 15 bases between them. The CDR3 protein is CASSVTGGGQYF. The CDR3 DNA is TGCGCCAGCAGCGTGACAGGAGGGGGCCAGTACTTC.

A word on this clonotype: An end of the junction differs from the germline gene, which may be a read error. This sequence joins TRBV4-2 and TRBJ2-1; D is uncertain. The end of the DNA fits TRBJ2-7 better, so the J call may be wrong. Germline CDR1 is LGHNA and CDR2 is YNFKEQ. This CDR3 is 16 amino acids long. The CDR3, as DNA: TGTGTCAGCAGCAAAGAGACACTTCCTTCCTACAATGAGCAGTACTTC. Amino acid sequence: CVSSKETLPSYNEQYF.

The V gene is TRBV5-5, the J gene TRBJ2-3, with no clear D. The CDR3 length is 16 residues. The germline V gene has CDR1 SGHKS and CDR2 YYEKEE (reference sequence). The V gene lost 6 bases and the J gene lost 5 bases, with 22 bases spanning the gap. The CDR3 region has the DNA TGTGCCAGCACCCTAAATAGGCGAGGAGTAGGAGATACGCAGTATTTT. It yields the protein CASTLNRRGVGDTQYF.